Shown below are 10 T cell receptor beta chains from a single sample sequenced in a study of control samples from healthy donors and cancer patients. The protocol was immunoSEQ multiplex PCR, while the TCRdb copy is restricted to in-frame clones and leaves out a portion. Of 95,000 to 110,000 clones listed, around 88% are singletons. The specimen sequenced was PBMCs. These receptors were collected from a man aged 55 to 70 with lung cancer.

The genes are TRBV3-1 (or the pseudogene TRBV3-2) and TRBJ2-7, with D possibly matching TRBD2 (6 bases). Germline V gene sequence: CDR1 LGHDT, CDR2 YNNKEL (reference sequence). The V gene lost 3 bases and the J gene lost 3 bases, with 15 bases spanning the gap. The CDR3 sequence is 15 residues long. In DNA form, the CDR3 reads TGTGCCAGCAGCCAGGGACCCTCGGACTACTACGAGCAGTACTTC. This encodes CASSQGPSDYYEQYF.

This chain connects TRBV7-9 to TRBJ1-4; tentatively, D is TRBD1 (6 bases). Germline assignment: CDR1 SEHNR and CDR2 FQNEAQ (reference sequence). Trimming pared 6 bases from V and 4 bases from J, leaving 15 bases between. CDR3 length: 15 residues. The CDR3 loop is CASSLGGSLNEKLFF. The CDR3 DNA is TGTGCCAGCAGTTTGGGGGGCAGCCTTAATGAAAAACTGTTTTTT.

The chain uses TRBV6-5 and TRBJ1-4; D uncertain. The CDR3 consists of 13 residues. V lost 6 bases, J lost 5 bases, and 10 bases lay in between. Germline V gene sequence: CDR1 MNHEY, CDR2 SVGAGI. As DNA, the CDR3 is TGTGCCAGCAGCGGGAGGAGGAATGAAAAACTGTTTTTT. This sequence encodes CASSGRRNEKLFF.

This sequence joins TRBV4-1 and TRBJ2-1; 8 nucleotides line up with TRBD1. Trimming took 4 bases from V and 4 from J; bases not matched to a gene: 6. This CDR3 comprises 15 residues. Germline CDR1 and CDR2: MGHRA and YSYEKL. The CDR3 region has the DNA TGCGCCAGCAGCCGAGGACAGGGCGCTTACAATGAGCAGTTCTTC. Encoded protein: CASSRGQGAYNEQFF.

The chain employs TRBV13 and TRBJ2-7; tentatively, D is TRBD2 (6 bases). Looked up from germline, CDR1 is PRHDT and CDR2 is FYEKMQ (reference sequence). Trimming took off 3 bases at V and 5 bases at J, with 8 bases between the two ends. The CDR3 is 12 residues long. The CDR3 nucleotides are TGTGCCAGCAGCTTTGGAGGGGACGAGCAGTACGTC. Translation: CASSFGGDEQYV.

V and J are TRBV25-1 and TRBJ1-1, with a possible D match to TRBD1 (6 bases). Germline V CDR1 and CDR2: MGHDK, SYGVNS. The CDR3 contains 15 residues. V was shortened by 4 bases and J by 5 bases, with 17 bases between the two germline ends. CDR3 bases: TGTGCCAGCAGTGGAGATGGGGGGCGAAAGACTGAAGCTTTCTTT. Protein product: CASSGDGGRKTEAFF.

This chain joins TRBV5-8 and TRBJ1-1; D perhaps matches TRBD1 (5 bases). Per the germline V gene, CDR1 is SGHTS and CDR2 is YDEGEE. Between the trimmed V and J ends, which lost 7 bases and 1 base, there was a span of 11 bases. The CDR3 extends over 13 amino acids. The CDR3 is CASLIGGNTEAFF. DNA of the CDR3: TGTGCCAGCCTGATTGGGGGGAACACTGAAGCTTTCTTT.

This clone was counted once. A junction boundary mismatches the germline segment, possibly from a read error. This sequence joins TRBV2 and TRBJ1-1; the D is unclear. Germline lookup yields CDR1 SNHLY and CDR2 FYNNEI. CDR3 length equals 13 residues. The CDR3 here is CASREERDTEAFF. For the CDR3, the DNA is TGTGCCAGCAGGGAAGAAAGGGACACTGAAGCTTTCTTT.

This chain connects TRBV6-6 to TRBJ1-6; tentative D call: TRBD1 (6 bases). Trimming removed 2 bases at V and 10 bases at J, with 15 bases between. Germline V CDR1 and CDR2: MNHNY, SVGAGI (reference sequence). The CDR3 totals 15 residues. As DNA, the CDR3 is TGTGCCAGCAGTTACGTGACAGGCCCTGAATCACCCCTCCACTTT. Translated, it gives CASSYVTGPESPLHF.

V is TRBV6-1 and J is TRBJ2-7, with D perhaps TRBD1 (6 bases). V was trimmed by 2 bases and J by 0 bases, leaving 8 bases between them. The length of the CDR3 is 14 residues. Germline V gene sequence: CDR1 MNHNS, CDR2 SASEGT. CDR3 in DNA: TGTGCCAGCAGTGAACAGGGGAGCTCCTACGAGCAGTACGTC. Its protein is CASSEQGSSYEQYV.